Each of the 23 T cell receptor beta chains below was sequenced from the same sample in a study. Method: immunoSEQ multiplex PCR; TCRdb's copy keeps in-frame clones and lacks some. Of 60,000 to 85,000 clones in the sample, roughly 95% were seen once. The sample taken for sequencing was PBMCs. All receptors derive from a man aged 40-49 years with rheumatoid arthritis.

V and J are TRBV3-1 (or the pseudogene TRBV3-2) and TRBJ2-6, with D unclear. V lost 6 bases and J 4 bases, leaving 16 bases between the germline ends. CDR3 size: 16 residues. Germline loops: CDR1 LGHDT, CDR2 YNNKEL (reference sequence). CDR3 in DNA: TGTGCCAGCAGAGCCGGATTCGGACGGGGGGCCAACGTCCTGACTTTC. Encoded protein: CASRAGFGRGANVLTF.

This chain joins TRBV9 and TRBJ2-3; weak D call: TRBD2 (6 bases). The CDR3 sequence is 16 residues long. Germline assignment: CDR1 SGDLS and CDR2 YYNGEE. V was pared by 0 bases and J by 0 bases, with 11 bases between. CDR3: CASSVVGGMSTDTQYF. The CDR3 coding sequence is TGTGCCAGCAGCGTAGTGGGCGGGATGAGCACAGATACGCAGTATTTT. Based on the CDR3 plus reference TRBV9 and TRBJ2-3, the full variable domain is DSGVTQTPKHLITATGQRVTLRCSPRSGDLSVYWYQQSLDQGLQFLIQYYNGEERAKGNILERFSAQQFPDLHSELNLSSLELGDSALYFCASSVVGGMSTDTQYFGPGTRLTVL.

The chain combines TRBV14 with TRBJ2-1; 12 bases line up with TRBD2. Germline loops: CDR1 SGHDN, CDR2 FVKESK. The CDR3 is made up of 18 amino acids. The junction had 10 bases not matched to a gene; V was cut back by 6 bases and J by 1 base. The CDR3 DNA is TGTGCCAGCAGTCCTTACGGACTAGCGGGAAGTTCCTACAATGAGCAGTTCTTC. It specifies CASSPYGLAGSSYNEQFF.

The chain carries TRBV7-3 and TRBJ2-1, with 8 bases matching TRBD2. J was trimmed by 4 bases and V by 2 bases; bases with no gene match: 4. This CDR3 is 15 amino acids long. Germline CDR1 is SGHTA and CDR2 is FQGTGA. CDR3 protein: CASSLGREVYNEQFF. In DNA form, the CDR3 reads TGTGCCAGCAGCTTAGGGCGGGAGGTTTACAATGAGCAGTTCTTC.

This sequence joins TRBV28 and TRBJ1-2, with 7 positions matching TRBD1. V dropped 3 bases and J dropped 5; count of bases not matched to a gene: 3. The CDR3 covers 13 residues. Per germline, CDR1 MDHEN and CDR2 SYDVKM. This chain's CDR3 is CASSFDRAYGYTF. The CDR3 region has the DNA TGTGCCAGCAGTTTTGACAGGGCTTATGGCTACACCTTC.

A single count supports this clone. V gene TRBV11-1 combines with J gene TRBJ2-1; TRBD1 aligns across 8 bases. The germline V gene has CDR1 SGHAT and CDR2 FQDESV (reference sequence). J was trimmed by 0 bases and V by 4 bases; bases with no gene match: 5. The CDR3 sequence is 16 residues long. The CDR3 here is CASSSRGPDSYNEQFF. Here the CDR3 DNA reads TGTGCCAGCAGCTCCAGGGGGCCCGACTCCTACAATGAGCAGTTCTTC. Based on the CDR3 plus reference TRBV11-1 and TRBJ2-1, the full variable domain is EAEVAQSPRYKITEKSQAVAFWCDPISGHATLYWYRQILGQGPELLVQFQDESVVDDSQLPKDRFSAERLKGVDSTLKIQPAELGDSAMYLCASSSRGPDSYNEQFFGPGTRLTVL.

The genes are TRBV16 and TRBJ1-1, with 7 bases lining up with TRBD1. Losses at the gene ends were 4 bases for V and 1 base for J; bases not matched to a gene: 0. Per the germline V gene, CDR1 is KGHSY and CDR2 is FQNENV. The CDR3 is 13 amino acids. The DNA for the CDR3 is TGTGCCAGCAGCCGGGACAGGAACACTGAAGCTTTCTTT. This translates into CASSRDRNTEAFF.

This rearrangement joins TRBV13 to TRBJ2-7, with 9 bases fitting TRBD1. Germline V CDR1 and CDR2: PRHDT, FYEKMQ (reference sequence). The CDR3 is 14 residues long. After removal of 5 bases from V and 2 bases from J, the junction contained 4 bases not matched to a gene. CDR3 in amino acids: CASSPTGGTYEQYF. The CDR3 DNA reads TGTGCCAGCAGCCCGACAGGGGGGACCTACGAGCAGTACTTC.

The rearrangement uses TRBV7-9 and TRBJ2-7; D possibly corresponds to TRBD2 (5 bases). Per the germline V gene, CDR1 is SEHNR and CDR2 is FQNEAQ (reference sequence). V lost 5 bases and J lost 7, with 15 bases in between. The CDR3 length is 13 residues. In DNA, the CDR3 is TGTGCCAGCAGCCCCGGGATGCTAATGGAGCAGTACTTC. Translation gives CASSPGMLMEQYF.

The chain links TRBV6-5 to TRBJ1-2, with TRBD1 identical over 7 bases. CDR1 and CDR2 from the germline V gene are MNHEY and SVGAGI. The CDR3 totals 14 residues. The junction had 4 bases not matched to a gene; V was cut back by 6 bases and J by 0 bases. The CDR3 region has the DNA TGTGCCAGCAGGGACAGGCCAACTAACTATGGCTACACCTTC. Residues: CASRDRPTNYGYTF.

The sample holds one count of this clone. The rearrangement links TRBV27 to TRBJ2-2; 14 nucleotides line up with TRBD2. Trimming at V came to 5 bases and at J to 7 bases, leaving 6 bases not matched to a gene. The CDR3 has 16 residues. Per the germline V gene, CDR1 is MNHEY and CDR2 is SMNVEV (reference sequence). CDR3 sequence reads: CASSRGTSGSGGELFF. As DNA, the CDR3 is TGTGCCAGCAGTCGGGGGACTAGCGGGAGCGGCGGGGAGCTGTTTTTT.

This rearrangement joins TRBV5-8 to TRBJ1-2; D may be TRBD1 (6 bases). Between the trimmed V and J ends, which lost 4 bases and 2 bases, there was a span of 12 bases. CDR3 size: 14 residues. Germline V CDR1 and CDR2: SGHTS, YDEGEE. As DNA, the CDR3 is TGTGCCAGCAGCCCCCGTACAGGGAACTATGGCTACACCTTC. Translation gives CASSPRTGNYGYTF.

J is TRBJ1-1 and V is TRBV18; D uncertain. V gave up 1 base and J gave up 0 bases, with 15 bases separating them. This CDR3 contains 17 residues. Germline CDR1 is KGHSH and CDR2 is LQKENI. The CDR3 DNA follows: TGTGCCAGCTCACCACGAAGGTTTCTGGGGATGAACACTGAAGCTTTCTTT. It translates to CASSPRRFLGMNTEAFF.

The chain joins TRBV30 to TRBJ2-2; 7 nucleotides match TRBD1. This CDR3 is 14 amino acids long. Trimming took 8 bases from V and 0 from J; bases not matched to a gene: 6. CDR1 is GTSNPN and CDR2 is SVGIG in the germline V gene (reference sequence). The CDR3 spells CAGRDSANTGELFF. The CDR3 coding sequence is TGTGCCGGACGGGACAGCGCGAACACCGGGGAGCTGTTTTTT. Combining the CDR3 with reference TRBV30 and TRBJ2-2 gives the whole variable domain SQTIHQWPATLVQPVGSPLSLECTVEGTSNPNLYWYRQAAGRGLQLLFYSVGIGQISSEVPQNLSASRPQDRQFILSSKKLLLSDSGFYLCAGRDSANTGELFFGEGSRLTVL.

V gene TRBV5-1 combines with J gene TRBJ2-7; D is perhaps TRBD1 (5 bases). The germline CDR1 and CDR2 sequences are SGHRS and YFSETQ. The CDR3 is 14 amino acids. Trimming removed 2 bases from V and 0 bases from J, with 9 bases in between. CDR3 sequence (DNA): TGCGCCAGCAGCTTCGAAGGGGCCTCCTACGAGCAGTACTTC. It codes for CASSFEGASYEQYF.

The V and J genes are TRBV9 and TRBJ2-1; 9 bases agree with TRBD1. Germline V CDR1 and CDR2: SGDLS, YYNGEE. V trimming: 3 bases; J trimming: 7 bases; junction bases outside the gene matches: 8. The CDR3 loop spans 15 amino acids. CDR3 DNA sequence: TGTGCCAGCAGCGGCGGGACAGGGCGAGTGAATGAGCAGTTCTTC. It translates to CASSGGTGRVNEQFF.

DNA of the CDR3: TGTGCCAGCAGCCAAGATGCGACAGTTTATTCCTACGAGCAGTACTTC. Amino acid sequence: CASSQDATVYSYEQYF. The rearrangement joins TRBV3-1 (or the pseudogene TRBV3-2) to TRBJ2-7, with D tentatively TRBD1 (5 bases). This CDR3 comprises 16 residues. The V and J ends lost 0 bases and 1 base respectively, with 13 bases between them. Germline values: CDR1 LGHDT, CDR2 YNNKEL (reference sequence).

This clone appeared once. The rearrangement links TRBV7-9 to TRBJ2-1; 11 bases map to TRBD2. V lost 2 bases and J lost 1; bases outside the gene matches: 4. The CDR3 length is 17 residues. Per the germline V gene, CDR1 is SEHNR and CDR2 is FQNEAQ (reference sequence). The CDR3 nucleotides are TGTGCCAGCAGCTTAATGAGACTAGCGGGATCCTACAATGAGCAGTTCTTC. Protein product: CASSLMRLAGSYNEQFF. Filled out from reference TRBV7-9 and TRBJ2-1, the complete variable domain reads DTGVSQNPRHKITKRGQNVTFRCDPISEHNRLYWYRQTLGQGPEFLTYFQNEAQLEKSRLLSDRFSAERPKGSFSTLEIQRTEQGDSAMYLCASSLMRLAGSYNEQFFGPGTRLTVL.

This clone was seen only a few times. V and J are TRBV6-2 or TRBV6-3 and TRBJ1-1, with unresolved D. The CDR3 consists of 13 residues. V was pared by 5 bases and J by 1 base, with 8 bases between. Germline V lookup: CDR1 MNHEY, CDR2 SVGEGT. The CDR3 region is CASSPGENTEAFF. The CDR3 region has the DNA TGTGCCAGCAGTCCAGGAGAGAACACTGAAGCTTTCTTT.

V gene TRBV5-6 combines with J gene TRBJ2-2; D call uncertain. Germline values: CDR1 SGHDT, CDR2 YYEEEE. Trimming shortened V by 3 bases and J by 1 base, and 10 bases separated the two germline ends. This CDR3 spans 15 amino acids. This CDR3 is CASSWTVMNTGELFF. CDR3 coding DNA: TGTGCCAGCAGCTGGACGGTAATGAACACCGGGGAGCTGTTTTTT.

The rearrangement joins TRBV3-1 (or the pseudogene TRBV3-2) to TRBJ1-1; D remains ambiguous. Germline CDR1 reads LGHDT; CDR2 reads YNNKEL (reference sequence). This CDR3 spans 12 amino acids. Trimming took 2 bases from V and 10 from J, leaving 11 bases between them. CDR3 nucleotides: TGTGCCAGCAGCCAATTCGGCCTTGTAGCTTTCTTT. Translated: CASSQFGLVAFF.

The DNA for the CDR3 is TGTGCCAGCACCAAATCTCGGGGTGGGAGTACCGGGGAGCTGTTTTTT. Encoded protein: CASTKSRGGSTGELFF. The rearrangement joins TRBV7-8 to TRBJ2-2; D possibly corresponds to TRBD2 (5 bases). The germline gives CDR1 SGHVS, CDR2 FQNEAQ. CDR3 length equals 16 residues. V was clipped by 7 bases and J by 5 bases, with 20 bases between them.

The rearrangement joins TRBV3-1 (or the pseudogene TRBV3-2) to TRBJ1-1; weak D call: TRBD1 (6 bases). Germline V gene sequence: CDR1 LGHDT, CDR2 YNNKEL (reference sequence). V was clipped by 0 bases and J by 11 bases, with 13 bases between them. The CDR3 is made up of 13 amino acids. The CDR3 protein is CASSQEGDRLAFF. The CDR3 region has the DNA TGTGCCAGCAGCCAAGAAGGAGACAGGTTGGCTTTCTTT.